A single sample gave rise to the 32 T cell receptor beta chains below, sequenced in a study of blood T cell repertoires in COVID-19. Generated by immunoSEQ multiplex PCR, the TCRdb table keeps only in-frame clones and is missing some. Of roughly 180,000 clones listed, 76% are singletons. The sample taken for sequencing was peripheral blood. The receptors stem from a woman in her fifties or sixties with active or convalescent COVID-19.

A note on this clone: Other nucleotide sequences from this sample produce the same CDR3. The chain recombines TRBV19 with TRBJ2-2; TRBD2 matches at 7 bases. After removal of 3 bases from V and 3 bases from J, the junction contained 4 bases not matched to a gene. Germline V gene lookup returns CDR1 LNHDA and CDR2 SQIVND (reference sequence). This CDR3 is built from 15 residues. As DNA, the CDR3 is TGTGCCAGTAGTATCCCAGGGAGGGACACCGGGGAGCTGTTTTTT. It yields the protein CASSIPGRDTGELFF. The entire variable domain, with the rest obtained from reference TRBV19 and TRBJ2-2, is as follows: DGGITQSPKYLFRKEGQNVTLSCEQNLNHDAMYWYRQDPGQGLRLIYYSQIVNDFQKGDIAEGYSVSREKKESFPLTVTSAQKNPTAFYLCASSIPGRDTGELFFGEGSRLTVL.

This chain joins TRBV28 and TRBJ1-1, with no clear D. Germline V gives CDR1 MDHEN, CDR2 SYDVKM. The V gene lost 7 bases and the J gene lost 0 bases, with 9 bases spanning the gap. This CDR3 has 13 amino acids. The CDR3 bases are TGTGCCAGCAATAAACAATTGAACACTGAAGCTTTCTTT. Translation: CASNKQLNTEAFF.

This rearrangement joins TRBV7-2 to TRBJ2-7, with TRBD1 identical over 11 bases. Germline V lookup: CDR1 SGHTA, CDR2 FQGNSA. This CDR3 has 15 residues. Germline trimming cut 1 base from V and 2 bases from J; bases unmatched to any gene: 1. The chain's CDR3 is CASSLGTGGTYEQYF. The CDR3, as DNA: TGTGCCAGCAGCTTAGGGACAGGGGGCACCTACGAGCAGTACTTC.

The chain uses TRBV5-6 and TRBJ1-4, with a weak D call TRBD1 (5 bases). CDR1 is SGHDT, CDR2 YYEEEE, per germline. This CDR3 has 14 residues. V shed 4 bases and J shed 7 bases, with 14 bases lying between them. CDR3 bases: TGTGCCAGCAGCGGCGGGACCCTTGGTGAAAAACTGTTTTTT. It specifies CASSGGTLGEKLFF.

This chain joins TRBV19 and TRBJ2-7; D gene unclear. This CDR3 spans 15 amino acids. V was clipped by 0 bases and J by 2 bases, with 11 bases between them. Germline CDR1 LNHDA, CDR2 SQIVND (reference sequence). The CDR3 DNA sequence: TGTGCCAGTAGTATAGAGGCCCTGGGCGCCTACGAGCAGTACTTC. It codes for CASSIEALGAYEQYF.

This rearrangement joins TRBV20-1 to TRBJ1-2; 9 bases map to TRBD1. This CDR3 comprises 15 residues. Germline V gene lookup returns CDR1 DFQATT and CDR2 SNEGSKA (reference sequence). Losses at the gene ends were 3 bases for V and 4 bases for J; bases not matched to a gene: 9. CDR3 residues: CSASPGQGIFYGYTF. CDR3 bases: TGCAGTGCTAGTCCAGGACAGGGGATATTCTATGGCTACACCTTC.

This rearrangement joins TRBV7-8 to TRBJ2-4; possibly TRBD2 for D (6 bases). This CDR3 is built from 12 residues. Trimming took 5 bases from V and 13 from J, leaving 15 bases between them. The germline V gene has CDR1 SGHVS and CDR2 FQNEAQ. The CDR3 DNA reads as TGTGCCAGCAGCCCCGGAGGGGTAGGACAGTACTTC. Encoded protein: CASSPGGVGQYF.

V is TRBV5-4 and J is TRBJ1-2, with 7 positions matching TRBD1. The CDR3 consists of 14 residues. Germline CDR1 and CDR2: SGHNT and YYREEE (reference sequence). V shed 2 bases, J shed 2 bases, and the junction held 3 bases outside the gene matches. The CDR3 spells CASSFAGQNYGYTF. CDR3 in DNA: TGTGCCAGCAGCTTTGCGGGACAGAACTATGGCTACACCTTC.

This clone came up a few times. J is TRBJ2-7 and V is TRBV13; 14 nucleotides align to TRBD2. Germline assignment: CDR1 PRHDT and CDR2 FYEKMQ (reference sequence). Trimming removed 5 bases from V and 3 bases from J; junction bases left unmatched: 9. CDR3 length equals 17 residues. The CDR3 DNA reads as TGTGCCAGCAGCGGGACTAGCGGGGGAAATAGGCTCTACGAGCAGTACTTC. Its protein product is CASSGTSGGNRLYEQYF.

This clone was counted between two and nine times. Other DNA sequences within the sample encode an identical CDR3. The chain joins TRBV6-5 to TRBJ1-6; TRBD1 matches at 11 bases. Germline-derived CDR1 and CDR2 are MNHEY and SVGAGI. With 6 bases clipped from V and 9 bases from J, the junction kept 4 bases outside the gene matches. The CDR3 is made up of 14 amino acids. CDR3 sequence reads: CASSPGQGVSPLHF. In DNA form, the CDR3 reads TGTGCCAGCAGCCCGGGACAGGGGGTTTCACCCCTCCACTTT.

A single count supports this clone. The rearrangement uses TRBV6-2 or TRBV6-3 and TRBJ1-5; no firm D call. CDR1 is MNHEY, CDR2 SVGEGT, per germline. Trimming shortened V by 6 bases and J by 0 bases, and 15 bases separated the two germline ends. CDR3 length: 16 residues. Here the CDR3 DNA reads TGTGCCAGCAGCTATGTACGGGGAAATAGCAATCAGCCCCAGCATTTT. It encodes CASSYVRGNSNQPQHF.

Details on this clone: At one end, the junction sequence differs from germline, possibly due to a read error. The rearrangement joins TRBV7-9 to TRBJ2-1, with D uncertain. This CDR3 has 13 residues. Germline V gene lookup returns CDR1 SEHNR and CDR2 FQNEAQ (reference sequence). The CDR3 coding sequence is TGTGCCAGCAGCTTAGTCTCCCACAATGAGCAGTTCTTC. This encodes CASSLVSHNEQFF.

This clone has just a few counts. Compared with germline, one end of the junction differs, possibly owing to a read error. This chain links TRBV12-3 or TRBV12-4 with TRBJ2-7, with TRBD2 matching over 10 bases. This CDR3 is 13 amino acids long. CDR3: CASSLAGGYEQYF. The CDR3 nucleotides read TGTGCCAGCAGCTTAGCGGGAGGTTACGAGCAGTACTTC.

CDR3 protein: CASSLWTGSGANVLTF. The CDR3 DNA is TGTGCCAGCAGCTTATGGACAGGCTCTGGGGCCAACGTCCTGACTTTC. The genes are TRBV7-9 and TRBJ2-6; 7 bases map to TRBD1. V lost 2 bases and J lost 0; bases outside the gene matches: 1. Germline CDR1 SEHNR, CDR2 FQNEAQ (reference sequence). There are 16 residues in the CDR3.

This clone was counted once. The CDR3 is CASRRDYRGLHSPLHF. CDR3 in DNA: TGTGCCAGCAGACGAGACTACAGGGGGTTACATTCACCCCTCCACTTT. This chain connects TRBV11-2 to TRBJ1-6, with 8 bases aligning to TRBD1. The CDR3 sequence is 16 residues long. The trim removed 6 bases at V and 8 bases at J, leaving 12 bases unmatched. The V gene's germline CDR1 is SGHAT and CDR2 FQNNGV. The entire variable domain, with the rest obtained from reference TRBV11-2 and TRBJ1-6, is as follows: EAGVAQSPRYKIIEKRQSVAFWCNPISGHATLYWYQQILGQGPKLLIQFQNNGVVDDSQLPKDRFSAERLKGVDSTLKIQPAKLEDSAVYLCASRRDYRGLHSPLHFGNGTRLTVT.

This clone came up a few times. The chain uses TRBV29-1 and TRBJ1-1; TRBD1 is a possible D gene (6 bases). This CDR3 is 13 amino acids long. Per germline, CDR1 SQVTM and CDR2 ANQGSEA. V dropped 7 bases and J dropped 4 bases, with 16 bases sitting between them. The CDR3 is CSGYRERGTEAFF. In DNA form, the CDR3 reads TGCAGCGGGTACAGGGAACGGGGCACTGAAGCTTTCTTT.

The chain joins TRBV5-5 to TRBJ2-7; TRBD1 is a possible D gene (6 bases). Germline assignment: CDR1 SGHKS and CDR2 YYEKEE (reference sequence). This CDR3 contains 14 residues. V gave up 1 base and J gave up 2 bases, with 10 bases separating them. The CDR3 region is CASSLTGITYEQYF. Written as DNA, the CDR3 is TGTGCCAGCAGCTTGACAGGGATCACCTACGAGCAGTACTTC. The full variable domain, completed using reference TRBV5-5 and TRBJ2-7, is DAGVTQSPTHLIKTRGQQVTLRCSPISGHKSVSWYQQVLGQGPQFIFQYYEKEERGRGNFPDRFSARQFPNYSSELNVNALLLGDSALYLCASSLTGITYEQYFGPGTRLTVT.

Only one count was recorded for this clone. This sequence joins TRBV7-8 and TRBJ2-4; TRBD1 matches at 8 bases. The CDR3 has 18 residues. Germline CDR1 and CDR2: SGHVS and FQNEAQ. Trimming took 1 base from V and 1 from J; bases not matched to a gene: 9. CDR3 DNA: TGTGCCAGCAGCTTAGGTCCCAGGGGGCAAGTTGCCAAAAACATTCAGTACTTC. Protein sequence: CASSLGPRGQVAKNIQYF.

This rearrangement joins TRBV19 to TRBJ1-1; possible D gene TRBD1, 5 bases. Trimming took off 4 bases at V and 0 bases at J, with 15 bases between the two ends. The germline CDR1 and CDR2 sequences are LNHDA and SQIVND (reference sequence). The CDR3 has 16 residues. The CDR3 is CASSTPRQSVNTEAFF. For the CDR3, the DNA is TGTGCCAGTAGTACCCCAAGACAGAGCGTGAACACTGAAGCTTTCTTT.

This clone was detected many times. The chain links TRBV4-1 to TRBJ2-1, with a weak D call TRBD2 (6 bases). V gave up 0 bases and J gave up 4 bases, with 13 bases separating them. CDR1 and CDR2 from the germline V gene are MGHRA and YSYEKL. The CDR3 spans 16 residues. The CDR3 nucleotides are TGCGCCAGCAGCCAAGAGGCTAGCGCGATTTACAATGAGCAGTTCTTC. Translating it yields CASSQEASAIYNEQFF.

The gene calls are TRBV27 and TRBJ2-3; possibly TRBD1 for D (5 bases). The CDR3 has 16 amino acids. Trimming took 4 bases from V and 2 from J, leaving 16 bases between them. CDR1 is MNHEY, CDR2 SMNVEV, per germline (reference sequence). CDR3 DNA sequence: TGTGCCAGCAGTTATCGGGTCCAGGGCGACACAGATACGCAGTATTTT. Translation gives CASSYRVQGDTDTQYF.

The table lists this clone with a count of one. This chain's CDR3 is CASGGLTDYNEQFF. The CDR3, as DNA: TGTGCCAGCGGGGGACTGACAGACTACAATGAGCAGTTCTTC. The chain is built from TRBV2 and TRBJ2-1; tentative D call: TRBD2 (6 bases). The V end lost 8 bases, the J end lost 3 bases, and 14 bases lay between the germline ends. This CDR3 contains 14 residues. CDR1 SNHLY and CDR2 FYNNEI come from the germline V gene.

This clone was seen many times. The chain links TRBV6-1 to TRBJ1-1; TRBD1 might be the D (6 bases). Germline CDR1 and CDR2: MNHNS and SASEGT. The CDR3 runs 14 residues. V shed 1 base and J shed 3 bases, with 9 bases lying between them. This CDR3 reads CASSEGGQYTEAFF. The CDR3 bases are TGTGCCAGCAGTGAAGGGGGGCAGTACACTGAAGCTTTCTTT.

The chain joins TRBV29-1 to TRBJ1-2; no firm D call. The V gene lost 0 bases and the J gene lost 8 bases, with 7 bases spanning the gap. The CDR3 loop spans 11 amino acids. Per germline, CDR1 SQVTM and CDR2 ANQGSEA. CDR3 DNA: TGCAGCGTTGAAGAGACATCGGGCTACACCTTC. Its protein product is CSVEETSGYTF.

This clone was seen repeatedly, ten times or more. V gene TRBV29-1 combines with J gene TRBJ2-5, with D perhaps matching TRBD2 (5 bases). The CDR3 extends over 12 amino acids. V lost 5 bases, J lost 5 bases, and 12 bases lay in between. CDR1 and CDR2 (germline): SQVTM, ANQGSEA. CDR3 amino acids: CSVSRTLETQYF. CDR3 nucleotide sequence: TGCAGCGTTTCCCGGACTTTGGAGACCCAGTACTTC. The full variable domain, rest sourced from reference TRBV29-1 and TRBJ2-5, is SAVISQKPSRDICQRGTSLTIQCQVDSQVTMMFWYRQQPGQSLTLIATANQGSEATYESGFVIDKFPISRPNLTFSTLTVSNMSPEDSSIYLCSVSRTLETQYFGPGTRLLVL.

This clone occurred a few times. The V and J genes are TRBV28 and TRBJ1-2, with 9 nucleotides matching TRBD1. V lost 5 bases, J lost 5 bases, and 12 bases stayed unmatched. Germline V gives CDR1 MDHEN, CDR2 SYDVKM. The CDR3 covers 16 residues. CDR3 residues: CASSPTRYRGQYGYTF. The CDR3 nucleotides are TGTGCCAGCAGTCCTACGCGCTACAGGGGGCAATATGGCTACACCTTC.

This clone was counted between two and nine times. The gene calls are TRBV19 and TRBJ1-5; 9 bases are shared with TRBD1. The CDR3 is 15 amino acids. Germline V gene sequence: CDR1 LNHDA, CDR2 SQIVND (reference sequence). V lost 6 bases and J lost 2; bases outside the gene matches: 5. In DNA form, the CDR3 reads TGTGCCAGTAGGGCGGACAGGGGAGGCAATCAGCCCCAGCATTTT. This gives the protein CASRADRGGNQPQHF. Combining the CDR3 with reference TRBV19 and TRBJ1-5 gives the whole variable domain DGGITQSPKYLFRKEGQNVTLSCEQNLNHDAMYWYRQDPGQGLRLIYYSQIVNDFQKGDIAEGYSVSREKKESFPLTVTSAQKNPTAFYLCASRADRGGNQPQHFGDGTRLSIL.

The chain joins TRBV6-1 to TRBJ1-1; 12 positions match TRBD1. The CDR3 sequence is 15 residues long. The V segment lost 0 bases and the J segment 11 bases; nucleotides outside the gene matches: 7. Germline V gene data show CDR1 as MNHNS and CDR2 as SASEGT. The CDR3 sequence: CASSEARDRGPAAFF. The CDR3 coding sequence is TGTGCCAGCAGTGAAGCGCGGGACAGGGGGCCTGCTGCTTTCTTT.

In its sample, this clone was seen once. The CDR3 nucleotides are TGTGCCTCCCGACTAGCGGGAGGGTCGAGCACCGGGGAGCTGTTTTTT. Protein sequence: CASRLAGGSSTGELFF. This chain connects TRBV30 to TRBJ2-2; 14 positions match TRBD2. The CDR3 spans 16 residues. CDR1 and CDR2 from the germline V gene are GTSNPN and SVGIG (reference sequence). The V gene end was trimmed by 7 bases and the J gene end by 4 bases; junction bases not matched to a gene: 8.

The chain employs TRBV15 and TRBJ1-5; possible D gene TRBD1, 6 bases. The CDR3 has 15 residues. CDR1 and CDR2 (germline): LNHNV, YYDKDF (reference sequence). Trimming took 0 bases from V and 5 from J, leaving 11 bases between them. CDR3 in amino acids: CATSRDRTAYQPQHF. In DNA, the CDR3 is TGTGCCACCAGCAGAGATCGGACAGCTTATCAGCCCCAGCATTTT. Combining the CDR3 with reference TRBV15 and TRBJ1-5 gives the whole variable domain DAMVIQNPRYQVTQFGKPVTLSCSQTLNHNVMYWYQQKSSQAPKLLFHYYDKDFNNEADTPDNFQSRRPNTSFCFLDIRSPGLGDTAMYLCATSRDRTAYQPQHFGDGTRLSIL.

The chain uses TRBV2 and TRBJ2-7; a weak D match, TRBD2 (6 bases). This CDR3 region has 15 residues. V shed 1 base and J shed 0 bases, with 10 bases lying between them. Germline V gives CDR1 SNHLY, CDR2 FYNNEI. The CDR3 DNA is TGTGCCAGCAGTGAAGGAGCGGGTAACTCCTACGAGCAGTACTTC. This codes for CASSEGAGNSYEQYF.

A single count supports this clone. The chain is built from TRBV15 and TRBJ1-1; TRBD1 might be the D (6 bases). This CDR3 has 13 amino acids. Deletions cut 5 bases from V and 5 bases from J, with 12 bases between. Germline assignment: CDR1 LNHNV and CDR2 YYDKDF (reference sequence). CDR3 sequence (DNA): TGTGCCACCAGCTCCACAGGGTTAACTGAAGCTTTCTTT. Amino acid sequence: CATSSTGLTEAFF.